This TCR beta chain is from a study of CD8 T cells in ankylosing spondylitis. Germline trimming cut 7 bases from V and 5 bases from J; bases unmatched to any gene: 12. In germline, CDR1 is SNHLY, CDR2 FYNNEI. The CDR3 extends over 15 amino acids. This clonotype was counted only a few times. The antigen remains undetermined. General study results and limits: Typical of ankylosing spondylitis blood, it appeared, was a TCR beta motif of eight highly homologous variants. Reportedly, disease-linked clones are significantly enriched in ankylosing spondylitis patients' matched synovial fluid.

One entry per CDR3 protein results from TCRdb running MiXCR on the 5' RACE reads. The sample yields around 440,000 distinct CDR3 sequences, roughly 17% seen once. This chain links TRBV2 with TRBJ2-5; 8 nucleotides line up with TRBD2. The sample taken for sequencing was blood, either unsorted or a sorted T cell fraction (not recorded which). The source is a male donor with ankylosing spondylitis. CDR3 loop: CASILLGLAGETQYF. The CDR3 DNA follows: TGTGCCAGCATTCTACTCGGACTAGCCGGGGAGACCCAGTACTTC.